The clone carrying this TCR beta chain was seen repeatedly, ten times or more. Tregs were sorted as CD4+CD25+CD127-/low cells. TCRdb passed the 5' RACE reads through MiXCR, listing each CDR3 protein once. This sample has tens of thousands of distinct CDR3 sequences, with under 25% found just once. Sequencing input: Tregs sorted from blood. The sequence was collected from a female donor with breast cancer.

This CDR3 is CASSFLGGEETQYF. As DNA, the CDR3 is TGTGCCAGCAGTTTCCTCGGGGGTGAAGAGACCCAGTACTTC. V usage is TRBV28 and J usage is TRBJ2-5; a possible D gene is TRBD2 (6 bases). CDR1 is MDHEN, CDR2 SYDVKM, per germline. Trimming removed 3 bases at V and 3 bases at J, with 11 bases between. The length of the CDR3 is 14 residues.